This T cell receptor (beta chain) was profiled in a study of blood T cell repertoires in COVID-19. Looked up from germline, CDR1 is MNHEY and CDR2 is SVGAGI. The junction had 11 bases not matched to a gene; V was cut back by 11 bases and J by 7 bases. This CDR3 has 13 residues. Method: immunoSEQ multiplex PCR; TCRdb's copy keeps in-frame clones and lacks some. The top ten clones hold roughly 10% of a sample with fewer than 200,000 clones, about nine tenths of them seen once. Participants, about 18 to 90 years old, spanned 25 or so US areas. The genes are TRBV6-5 and TRBJ2-7; 10 nucleotides match TRBD2. Sequencing was done on a sample of PBMCs or T cells enriched from blood (not recorded which). This receptor was identified in a woman younger than 35 who had recovered from COVID-19. CDR3 sequence: CASWERGGREQYF. The CDR3 region has the DNA TGTGCCTCGTGGGAGCGGGGGGGCCGGGAGCAGTACTTC.